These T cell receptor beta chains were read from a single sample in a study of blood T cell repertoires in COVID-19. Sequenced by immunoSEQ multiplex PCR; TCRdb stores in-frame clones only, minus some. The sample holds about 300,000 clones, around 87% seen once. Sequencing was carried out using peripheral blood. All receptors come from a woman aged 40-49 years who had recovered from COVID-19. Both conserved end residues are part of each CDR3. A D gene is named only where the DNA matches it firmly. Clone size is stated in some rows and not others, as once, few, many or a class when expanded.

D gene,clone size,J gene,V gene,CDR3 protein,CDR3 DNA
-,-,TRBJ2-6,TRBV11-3,CASSLEGLGPQNPSPGANVLTF,TGTGCCAGCAGCTTAGAAGGGTTGGGGCCTCAAAACCCCTCTCCTGGGGCCAACGTCCTGACTTTC
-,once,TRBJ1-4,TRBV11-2,CASSPTGQTTNEKLFF,TGTGCCAGCAGCCCGACGGGACAAACAACTAATGAAAAACTGTTTTTT
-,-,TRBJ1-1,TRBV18,CASSPVSASDTEAFF,TGTGCCAGCTCACCAGTTAGCGCATCGGACACTGAAGCTTTCTTT
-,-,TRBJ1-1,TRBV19,CASSIEGPKTEAFF,TGTGCCAGTAGTATAGAGGGCCCCAAAACTGAAGCTTTCTTT
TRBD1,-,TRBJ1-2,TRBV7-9,CASNQEGANGYTF,TGTGCCAGCAACCAGGAGGGGGCAAATGGCTACACCTTC
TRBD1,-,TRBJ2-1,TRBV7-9,CASSPRTGSSYNEQFF,TGTGCCAGCAGCCCTAGGACAGGGAGCTCCTACAATGAGCAGTTCTTC
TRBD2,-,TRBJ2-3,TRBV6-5,CASTRDYDSTDTQYF,TGTGCCAGCACCCGGGACTACGATAGCACAGATACGCAGTATTTT
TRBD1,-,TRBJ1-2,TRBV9,CASSVDGRGEGYTF,TGTGCCAGCAGCGTAGATGGCAGGGGGGAGGGCTACACCTTC
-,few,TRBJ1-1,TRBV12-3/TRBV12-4,CASRYSRVNEAFF,TGTGCCAGCAGGTATTCCAGGGTGAATGAAGCTTTCTTT
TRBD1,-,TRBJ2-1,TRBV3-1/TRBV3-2,CASSRAGGSSREQFF,TGTGCCAGCAGCCGAGCAGGGGGTTCGAGCCGTGAGCAGTTCTTC
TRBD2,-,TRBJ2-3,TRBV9,CASSHRLAGGRTDTQYF,TGTGCCAGCAGCCACCGACTAGCGGGGGGGCGGACAGATACGCAGTATTTT
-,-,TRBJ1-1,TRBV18,CASSPGMGLITEGAFF,TGTGCCAGCTCACCAGGTATGGGACTCATCACTGAAGGCGCTTTCTTT
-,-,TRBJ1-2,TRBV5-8,CASSLAGSGDYGYTF,TGTGCCAGCAGCTTAGCCGGGAGCGGCGACTATGGCTACACCTTC
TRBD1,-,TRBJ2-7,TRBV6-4,CASNYPTDRGPREQYF,TGTGCCAGCAACTACCCCACGGACAGGGGGCCTCGGGAGCAGTACTTC
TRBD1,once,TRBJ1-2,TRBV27,CASSLSPGQGSGYTF,TGTGCCAGCAGTTTATCTCCGGGACAGGGAAGTGGCTACACCTTC
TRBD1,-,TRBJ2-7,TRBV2,CASPRTSLGTGAYEQYF,TGTGCCAGCCCGCGTACGAGCCTCGGGACAGGGGCCTACGAGCAGTACTTC
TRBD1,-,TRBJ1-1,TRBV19,CASRAGQGGENTEAFF,TGTGCCAGTAGGGCCGGACAGGGAGGTGAAAACACTGAAGCTTTCTTT